Listed below are T cell receptor beta chains from one sample, sequenced in a study of response to subunit inactivated influenza vaccine. MiXCR, run by TCRdb on the RT-PCR reads, gives a single entry per CDR3 protein. In the table there are around 480,000 distinct CDR3 sequences, 15% to 20% of which are singletons. The input for sequencing was CD4+ T cells sorted from PBMCs, taken about 24 months after vaccination. The receptors were gathered from a man between 50 and 75 years old who received an inactivated influenza vaccine. CDR3s include the opening cysteine and the closing phenylalanine or tryptophan. A D gene is named only where the DNA matches it firmly. Size values are once, few and many counts, or a class for expanded clones, and some rows have none.

abundance	v_gene	j_gene	d_gene	CDR3nt	CDR3aa
-	TRBV29-1	TRBJ2-1	-	TGCAGCGTAAACCGGGACATTGAGCAGTTCTTC	CSVNRDIEQFF
-	TRBV11-2	TRBJ2-5	-	TGTGCCAGCAGCTTAGGAAAAGGGGGTCAAGAGACCCAGTACTTC	CASSLGKGGQETQYF
few	TRBV7-2	TRBJ2-5	TRBD2	TGTGCCAGCAGCTCGATAGCGGGACAAGAGACCCAGTACTTC	CASSSIAGQETQYF
few	TRBV4-1	TRBJ1-5	TRBD1	TGCGCCAGCAGCCAAGACTCAGGGGGCTACATTTCGCCCCAGCATTTT	CASSQDSGGYISPQHF
few	TRBV5-1	TRBJ2-2	-	TGCGCCAGCAGTACAGCGAACACCGGGGAGCTGTTTTTT	CASSTANTGELFF
-	TRBV4-2	TRBJ1-6	TRBD1	TGTGCCAGTAAGGACAGGGGGCTGTATAATTCACCCCTCCACTTT	CASKDRGLYNSPLHF
few	TRBV5-1	TRBJ1-1	-	TGCGCCAGCAGCTTGTACGGCCAGACTGAAGCTTTCTTT	CASSLYGQTEAFF
few	TRBV4-1	TRBJ2-7	-	TGCGCCAGCAGCCAAGATCTATACGAGCAGTACTTC	CASSQDLYEQYF
-	TRBV19	TRBJ1-5	-	TGTGCCAGTAGTAATGGGGATAGCAATCAGCCCCAGCATTTT	CASSNGDSNQPQHF
few	TRBV20-1	TRBJ1-5	-	TGCAGTGCTGTCCTGACCAATGCGTATCAGCCCCAGCATTTT	CSAVLTNAYQPQHF
-	TRBV4-2	TRBJ1-6	TRBD1	TGTGCCAGCAGCCAAGATAGGGACAGGGGATCACCCCTCCACTTT	CASSQDRDRGSPLHF
many	TRBV5-5	TRBJ2-7	-	TGTGCCAGCAGCTTAGGACCCAACTACGAGCAGTACTTC	CASSLGPNYEQYF
-	TRBV4-3	TRBJ2-6	-	TGCGCCAGCAGCCAAGAAGGAAACCCGAGCTCTGGGGCCAACGTCCTGACTTTC	CASSQEGNPSSGANVLTF
-	TRBV5-1	TRBJ2-3	TRBD2	TGCGCCAGCAACGGGGGGGGCCCCACAGATACGCAGTATTTT	CASNGGGPTDTQYF
few	TRBV7-2	TRBJ2-5	-	TGTGCCAGCAGCCGTACACGGGACGAGACCCAGTACTTC	CASSRTRDETQYF
-	TRBV12-3/TRBV12-4	TRBJ2-3	-	TGTGCCAGCAGGGCGGGACACGCAACTAGCACAGATACGCAGTATTTT	CASRAGHATSTDTQYF
-	TRBV20-1	TRBJ2-3	TRBD2	TGCAGTGCTAGAGTCGGGGGGGACACAGATACGCAGTATTTT	CSARVGGDTDTQYF
-	TRBV12-3/TRBV12-4	TRBJ2-1	TRBD1	TGTGCCATCCGCAGGGGGCCCAATGAGCAGTTCTTC	CAIRRGPNEQFF
many	TRBV10-2	TRBJ2-2	-	TGCGCCAGCAGAGAGGGAAACAGGGCTGGGGAGCTGTTTTTT	CASREGNRAGELFF
few	TRBV20-1	TRBJ2-3	TRBD2	TGCAGTGCCCCGCGGGAGGGCCTGACAGATACGCAGTATTTT	CSAPREGLTDTQYF
many	TRBV11-2	TRBJ2-3	-	TGTGCCAGCAGCTTAAACCCACGTGGGGATACGCAGTATTTT	CASSLNPRGDTQYF
few	TRBV10-3	TRBJ1-4	-	TGTGCCATCAGTGACGGGGGTAATGAAAAACTGTTTTTT	CAISDGGNEKLFF
many	TRBV4-3	TRBJ1-1	-	TGCGCCAGCAGCCAGGGACGCTTTGGCACTGAAGCTTTCTTT	CASSQGRFGTEAFF
-	TRBV12-3/TRBV12-4	TRBJ2-7	TRBD1	TGTGCCAGCAGTTCCCGGACAGGGTACACCTCTAGGCGCTACGAGCAGTACTTC	CASSSRTGYTSRRYEQYF
-	TRBV7-8	TRBJ2-1	-	TGTGCCAGCAGCTTAGCCCTGGCCCAGCAGTTCTTC	CASSLALAQQFF
-	TRBV7-2	TRBJ1-6	-	TGTGCCAGCAGCCACCCACGGGGCTCCTATAATTCACCCCTCCACTTT	CASSHPRGSYNSPLHF
many	TRBV29-1	TRBJ2-1	-	TGCAGCGTTGACCCGACAGGTTACAATGAGCAGTTCTTC	CSVDPTGYNEQFF
few	TRBV10-3	TRBJ2-5	TRBD2	TGTGCCATCAGTGAGGGACTAGCGGGTTTAGAGACCCAGTACTTC	CAISEGLAGLETQYF
-	TRBV29-1	TRBJ1-1	-	TGCAGCGCCGTAATCGAGAGCCCAACCAAAGCTTTCTTT	CSAVIESPTKAFF
once	TRBV7-9	TRBJ2-3	-	TGTGCCAGCAGCTCATCCCCCCGGACAGATACGCAGTATTTT	CASSSSPRTDTQYF
few	TRBV11-2	TRBJ1-3	-	TGTGCCAGCAGATCCCTCACCGGACCGGTCGGAAACACCATATATTTT	CASRSLTGPVGNTIYF
few	TRBV6-1	TRBJ2-7	-	TGTGCCAGCAGTGTCTGGGACTCCTACGAGCAGTACTTC	CASSVWDSYEQYF
-	TRBV7-9	TRBJ1-1	TRBD1	TGTGCCAGCAGCAACGGACAGGGTCGGGATAGAGAAGCTTTCTTT	CASSNGQGRDREAFF
few	TRBV12-3/TRBV12-4	TRBJ2-7	-	TGTGCCAGCAGTCCCGACCGGAATCGAGTAACCTACGAGCAGTACTTC	CASSPDRNRVTYEQYF
-	TRBV20-1	TRBJ1-4	-	TGCAGTGCTAGGAGAGGGACCGAAAAACTGTTTTTT	CSARRGTEKLFF
many	TRBV20-1	TRBJ1-1	TRBD1	TGCAGTGCTAGTAGGGATACAGGGGCCACTGAAGCTTTCTTT	CSASRDTGATEAFF
few	TRBV6-5	TRBJ1-2	-	TGTGCCAGCGGCGGCCAGACCTATGGCTACACCTTC	CASGGQTYGYTF
many	TRBV11-2	TRBJ2-5	TRBD2	TGTGCCAGCAGCCCCGGACTAGCGGGAGAGCCCCGCCAAGAGACCCAGTACTTC	CASSPGLAGEPRQETQYF
few	TRBV11-3	TRBJ2-1	-	TGTGCCAGCAGCTCCCCGGGACACTACAATGAGCAGTTCTTC	CASSSPGHYNEQFF
many	TRBV5-1	TRBJ2-7	-	TGTGCCAGCAGCTTGGACGGTCCCTACGAGCAGTACTTC	CASSLDGPYEQYF
-	TRBV24-1	TRBJ2-2	TRBD1	TGTGCCACCAGTGACCGTCGGACAGGGCGGTCCGGGGAGCTGTTTTTT	CATSDRRTGRSGELFF